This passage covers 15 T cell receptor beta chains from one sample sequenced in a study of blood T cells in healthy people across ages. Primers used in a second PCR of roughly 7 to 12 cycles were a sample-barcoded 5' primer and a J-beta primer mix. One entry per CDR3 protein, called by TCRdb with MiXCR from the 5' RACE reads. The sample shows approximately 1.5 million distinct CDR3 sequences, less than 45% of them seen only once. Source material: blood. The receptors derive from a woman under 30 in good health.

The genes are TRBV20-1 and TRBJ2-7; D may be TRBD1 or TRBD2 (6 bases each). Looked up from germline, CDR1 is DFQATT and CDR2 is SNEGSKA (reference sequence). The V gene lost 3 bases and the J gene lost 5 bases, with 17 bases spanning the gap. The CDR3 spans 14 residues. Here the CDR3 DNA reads TGCAGTGCTAGTTGGGGGGCGGAACGGAACGAGCAGTACTTC. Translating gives CSASWGAERNEQYF.

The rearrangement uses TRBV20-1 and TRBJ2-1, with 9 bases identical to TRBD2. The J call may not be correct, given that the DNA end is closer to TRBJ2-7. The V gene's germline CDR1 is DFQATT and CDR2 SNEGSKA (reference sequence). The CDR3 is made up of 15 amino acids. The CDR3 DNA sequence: TGCAGTGCTACAAGCGGGGGGAGCTCCTACAATGAGCAGTACTTC. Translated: CSATSGGSSYNEQYF.

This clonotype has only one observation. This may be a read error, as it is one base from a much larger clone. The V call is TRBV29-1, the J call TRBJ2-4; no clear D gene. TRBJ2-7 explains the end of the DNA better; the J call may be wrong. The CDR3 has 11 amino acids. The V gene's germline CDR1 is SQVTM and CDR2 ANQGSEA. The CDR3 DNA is TGCATCGCCGGTGGACCCTACGAGCAGTACTTC. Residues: CIAGGPYEQYF.

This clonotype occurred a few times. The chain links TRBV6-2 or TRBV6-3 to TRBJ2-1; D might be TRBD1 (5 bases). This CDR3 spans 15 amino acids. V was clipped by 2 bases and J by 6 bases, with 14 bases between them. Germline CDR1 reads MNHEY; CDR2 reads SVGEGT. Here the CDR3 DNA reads TGTGCCAGCAGTTACGTGGCAGGGTATAGCAATGAGCAGTTCTTC. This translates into CASSYVAGYSNEQFF.

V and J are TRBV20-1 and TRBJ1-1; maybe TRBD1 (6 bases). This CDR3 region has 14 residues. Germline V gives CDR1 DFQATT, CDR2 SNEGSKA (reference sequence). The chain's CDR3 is CRARTELSNTEAFF. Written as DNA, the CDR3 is TGCAGGGCCCGGACAGAGCTATCGAACACTGAAGCTTTCTTT.

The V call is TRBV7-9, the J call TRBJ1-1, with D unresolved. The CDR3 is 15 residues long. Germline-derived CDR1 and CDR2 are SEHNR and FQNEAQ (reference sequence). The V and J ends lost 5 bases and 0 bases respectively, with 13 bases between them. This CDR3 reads CASSAGGRLNTEAFF. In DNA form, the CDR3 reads TGTGCCAGCAGCGCAGGCGGCAGGTTGAACACTGAAGCTTTCTTT.

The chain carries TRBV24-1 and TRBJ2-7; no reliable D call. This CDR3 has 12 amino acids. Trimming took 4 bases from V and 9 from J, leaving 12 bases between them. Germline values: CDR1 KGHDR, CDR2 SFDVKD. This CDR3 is CATSDSPGPQYF. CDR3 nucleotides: TGTGCCACCAGTGACTCCCCTGGGCCGCAGTACTTC.

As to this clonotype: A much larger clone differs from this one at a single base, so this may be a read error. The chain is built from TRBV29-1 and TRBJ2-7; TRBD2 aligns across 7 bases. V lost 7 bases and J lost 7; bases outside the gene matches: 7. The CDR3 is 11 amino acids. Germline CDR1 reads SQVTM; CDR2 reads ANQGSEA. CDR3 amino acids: CSGGSSNEQYF. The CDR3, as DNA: TGCAGCGGCGGGAGCAGCAATGAGCAGTACTTC.

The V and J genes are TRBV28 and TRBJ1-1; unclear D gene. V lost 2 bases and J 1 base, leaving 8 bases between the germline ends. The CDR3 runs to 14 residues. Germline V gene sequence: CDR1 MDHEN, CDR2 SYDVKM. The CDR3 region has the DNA TGTGCCAGCAGTTTACCGGGGAGGAACACTGAAGCTTTCTTT. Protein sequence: CASSLPGRNTEAFF.

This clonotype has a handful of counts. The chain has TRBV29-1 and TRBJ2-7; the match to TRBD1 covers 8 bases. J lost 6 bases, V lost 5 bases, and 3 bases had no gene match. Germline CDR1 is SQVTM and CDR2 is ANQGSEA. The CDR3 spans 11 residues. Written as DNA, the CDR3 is TGCAGCGTTTCGGGACAGGCCGAGCAGTACTTC. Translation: CSVSGQAEQYF.

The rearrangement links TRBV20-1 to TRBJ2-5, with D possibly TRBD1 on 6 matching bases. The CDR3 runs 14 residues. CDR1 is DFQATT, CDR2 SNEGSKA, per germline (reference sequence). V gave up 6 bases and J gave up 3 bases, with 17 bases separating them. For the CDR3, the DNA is TGCAGTGCGCAGGCCGCACAGGGAAAAGAGACCCAGTACTTC. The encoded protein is CSAQAAQGKETQYF.

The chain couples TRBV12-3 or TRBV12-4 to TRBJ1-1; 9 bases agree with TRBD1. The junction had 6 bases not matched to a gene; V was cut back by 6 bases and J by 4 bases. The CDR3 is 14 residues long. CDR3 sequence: CASRRDRVSTEAFF. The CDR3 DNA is TGTGCCAGCAGGAGGGACAGGGTAAGCACTGAAGCTTTCTTT.

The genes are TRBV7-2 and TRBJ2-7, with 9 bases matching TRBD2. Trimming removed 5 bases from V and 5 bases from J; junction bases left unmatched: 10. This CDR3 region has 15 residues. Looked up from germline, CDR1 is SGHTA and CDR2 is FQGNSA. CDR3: CASSLFTSSGDEQYF. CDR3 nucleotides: TGTGCCAGCAGCCTCTTTACGTCTAGCGGGGACGAGCAGTACTTC.

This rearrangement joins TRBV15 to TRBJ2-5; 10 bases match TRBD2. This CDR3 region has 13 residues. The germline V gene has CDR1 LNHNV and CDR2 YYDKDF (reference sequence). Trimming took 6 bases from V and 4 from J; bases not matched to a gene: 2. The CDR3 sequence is CATRRTSGETQYF. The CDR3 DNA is TGTGCCACCAGGAGGACTAGCGGAGAGACCCAGTACTTC. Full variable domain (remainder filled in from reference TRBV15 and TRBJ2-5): DAMVIQNPRYQVTQFGKPVTLSCSQTLNHNVMYWYQQKSSQAPKLLFHYYDKDFNNEADTPDNFQSRRPNTSFCFLDIRSPGLGDTAMYLCATRRTSGETQYFGPGTRLLVL.

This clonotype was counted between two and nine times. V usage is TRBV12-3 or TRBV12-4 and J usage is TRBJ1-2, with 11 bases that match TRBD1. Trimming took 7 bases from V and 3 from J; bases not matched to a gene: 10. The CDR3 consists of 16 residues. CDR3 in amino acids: CASTPIPGQGDYGYTF. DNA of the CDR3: TGTGCCAGCACTCCAATCCCGGGACAGGGGGACTATGGCTACACCTTC.